This TCR beta chain is drawn from a study of T cell repertoires and Cas9 in healthy adults. Overall study: Multi-effector potency, cytotoxicity and lineage were assessed in SpCas9-reactive CD4 and CD8 T cells. Study findings and constraints: SpCas9-reactive effector T cells were reportedly restrained in vitro by SpCas9-reactive regulatory T cells.

CDR1 is SGHAT and CDR2 is FQDESV in the germline V gene (reference sequence). Trimming cost V 0 bases and J 5 bases, with 16 bases left between them. This CDR3 contains 16 residues. To note about this clone: What it binds is unknown.

Assay: immunoSEQ multiplex PCR; the TCRdb copy retains only in-frame clones and omits some. The data show some 20,000 clones, more than 80% seen once. Sequenced material: CD4+ effector T cells (CD127+, CD25-, CD137-, CD154-) from PBMCs; culture status not recorded. The origin of this receptor is a human donor in good health. The chain employs TRBV11-1 and TRBJ1-2; D ambiguous. CDR3: CASSLAAQLKGYGYTF. Written as DNA, the CDR3 is TGTGCCAGCAGCTTAGCGGCCCAGTTGAAAGGATATGGCTACACCTTC.